This T cell receptor (beta chain) was sequenced in a study of blood T cell repertoires in COVID-19. As for the study in general: COVID-19 samples collected from the United States, Italy and Spain covered acute and convalescent phases. PBMCs, B-cell-depleted T cells, or T cells were the source of the cDNA or gDNA that made up the material.

In germline, CDR1 is SGHTA, CDR2 FQGNSA. The V end was cut by 4 bases, the J end by 2 bases, with 9 bases between. This CDR3 is built from 13 residues. Original processing methods: Reference gene primer amplification in the assay estimated nucleated cell counts. Assay used: immunoSEQ multiplex PCR; TCRdb lists only in-frame clones, some missing. The DNA gave D and trimming, while V, J and clone size come from that table. Counted here are hundreds of thousands of clones, more than 80% occurring once; the ten biggest clones make up over 0.2%. The receptor's source is a woman aged 18-30 years with acute or convalescent COVID-19. The gene calls are TRBV7-2 and TRBJ2-7; tentatively, D is TRBD2 (6 bases). The specimen sequenced was peripheral blood. The CDR3 DNA is TGTGCCAGCAGCTGGAGACTAGCCTACGAGCAGTACTTC. It specifies CASSWRLAYEQYF.